These 19 T cell receptor beta chains were sequenced from one sample in a study of blood T cell repertoires in COVID-19. Clones were read by immunoSEQ multiplex PCR, and TCRdb kept only the in-frame ones, dropping some. Here the sample spans 310,000 or so clones, around nine tenths being singletons. The sequencing sample was made of PBMCs or T cells enriched from blood (not recorded which). These receptors all come from a woman in her forties who had recovered from COVID-19.

The chain is built from TRBV21-1 and TRBJ2-7; the tabulated D call, TRBD2, remains unverified against the DNA. TRBV21-1 is a listed pseudogene. This CDR3 contains 17 residues. The CDR3 bases are TGTGCCAGCAGCAAAGGCGACGCTAGCGGGAGGTTCTACGAGCAGTACTTC. Its protein product is CASSKGDASGRFYEQYF.

The chain combines TRBV30 with TRBJ2-3; the match to TRBD1 covers 8 bases. This CDR3 has 15 residues. Germline trimming cut 3 bases from V and 5 bases from J; bases unmatched to any gene: 10. CDR1 is GTSNPN, CDR2 SVGIG, per germline (reference sequence). The DNA of the CDR3 is TGTGCCTGGAGAGGCCCCAGGGGGCAGGTAGATACGCAGTATTTT. This sequence encodes CAWRGPRGQVDTQYF.

This clone was picked up one time. The chain links TRBV10-1 to TRBJ2-7, with TRBD2 matching over 8 bases. The junction had 13 bases not matched to a gene; V was cut back by 9 bases and J by 3 bases. Germline loops: CDR1 WNHNN, CDR2 SYGVQD (reference sequence). This CDR3 is built from 15 residues. The CDR3: CASAPKAGVYYEQYF. Here the CDR3 DNA reads TGCGCCAGTGCCCCAAAAGCGGGGGTTTACTACGAGCAGTACTTC.

The sample holds one count of this clone. The rearrangement links TRBV6-5 to TRBJ2-7, with a possible D match to TRBD2 (7 bases). In germline, CDR1 is MNHEY, CDR2 SVGAGI. This CDR3 spans 15 amino acids. The ends were cut back, 2 bases at V and 2 bases at J, with 13 bases in the middle. The CDR3 coding sequence is TGTGCCAGCAGTTACCTGGGGGGGCCGCCCTACGAGCAGTACTTC. It codes for CASSYLGGPPYEQYF.

In its sample, this clone was seen a few times. It is unclear where the CDR3 begins or ends on the DNA, so no DNA is shown, and the CDR3 is as TCRdb lists it. This chain uses TRBV27 with TRBJ2-7; TRBD1 is the table's D call and was not checked against the DNA. The germline V gene has CDR1 MNHEY and CDR2 SMNVEV (reference sequence). The CDR3 adds up to 13 amino acids, both ends counted. CDR3 sequence reads: CASSSSTGLEQYF.

This chain connects TRBV19 to TRBJ2-3; 10 bases are shared with TRBD2. V shed 6 bases, J shed 2 bases, and the junction held 5 bases outside the gene matches. Germline assignment: CDR1 LNHDA and CDR2 SQIVND (reference sequence). CDR3 length: 15 amino acids. CDR3 bases: TGTGCCAGTAGCTGGACTAGCGGTAACACAGATACGCAGTATTTT. As protein: CASSWTSGNTDTQYF.

The chain has TRBV27 and TRBJ1-1, with 7 positions matching TRBD1. The length of the CDR3 is 14 residues. The trim removed 3 bases at V and 4 bases at J, leaving 5 bases unmatched. Germline V gene lookup returns CDR1 MNHEY and CDR2 SMNVEV (reference sequence). The CDR3 DNA follows: TGTGCCAGCAGTTTTCATGCAGGGGGCACTGAAGCTTTCTTT. Its protein product is CASSFHAGGTEAFF.

V gene TRBV24-1 combines with J gene TRBJ2-1, with 7 positions matching TRBD2. The germline V gene encodes CDR1 KGHDR and CDR2 SFDVKD. J was trimmed by 10 bases and V by 4 bases; bases with no gene match: 18. The CDR3 contains 17 residues. The CDR3 loop reads CATSDPHSAGEADEQFF. In nucleotides, the CDR3 is TGTGCCACCAGTGACCCCCATTCGGCGGGGGAGGCGGACGAGCAGTTCTTC.

The chain combines TRBV9 with TRBJ1-4, with TRBD1 matching 11 bases. CDR3 length equals 14 residues. CDR1 is SGDLS, CDR2 YYNGEE, per germline. V lost 4 bases to trimming and J lost 8 bases; unmatched junction nucleotides: 4. In DNA form, the CDR3 reads TGTGCCAGCAGCTTGGGACAGGGGGGGGAAAAACTGTTTTTT. Translating it yields CASSLGQGGEKLFF.

This rearrangement joins TRBV6-5 to TRBJ1-2; 7 bases agree with TRBD1. The germline CDR1 and CDR2 sequences are MNHEY and SVGAGI. With V trimmed by 0 bases and J by 6 bases, 10 bases remained unmatched. This CDR3 region has 16 residues. The CDR3 DNA reads as TGTGCCAGCAGTTACTCTCGACAGGGAGGAGAGGATGGCTACACCTTC. Amino acid sequence: CASSYSRQGGEDGYTF.

This clone has a handful of counts. The genes are TRBV19 and TRBJ1-2; D unclear. Trimming took 1 base from V and 4 from J, leaving 16 bases between them. This CDR3 spans 16 amino acids. The germline gives CDR1 LNHDA, CDR2 SQIVND (reference sequence). The CDR3 DNA follows: TGTGCCAGTAGTATAGTTGGATCGGACGCGGGCTATGGCTACACCTTC. Amino acid sequence: CASSIVGSDAGYGYTF.

This rearrangement joins TRBV30 to TRBJ2-1; the D is unclear. Trimming took 4 bases from V and 6 from J, leaving 7 bases between them. Germline V lookup: CDR1 GTSNPN, CDR2 SVGIG (reference sequence). The CDR3 runs 11 residues. The CDR3 nucleotides are TGTGCCTGGACCACGGGCAATGAGCAGTTCTTC. As protein: CAWTTGNEQFF.

This clone has a single count. V and J are TRBV14 and TRBJ1-2, with D tentatively TRBD1 (6 bases). Germline lookup yields CDR1 SGHDN and CDR2 FVKESK. Trimming removed 4 bases at V and 2 bases at J, with 17 bases between. This CDR3 is built from 16 residues. CDR3 sequence (DNA): TGTGCCAGCAGCCCCTCCGGAACAGGGATAAACTATGGCTACACCTTC. Translation: CASSPSGTGINYGYTF.

V and J are TRBV19 and TRBJ2-3, with TRBD2 identical over 11 bases. The CDR3 is 19 amino acids. The germline V gene encodes CDR1 LNHDA and CDR2 SQIVND (reference sequence). Trimming at V came to 2 bases and at J to 2 bases, leaving 12 bases not matched to a gene. CDR3: CASSIWPSGGPAFTDTQYF. The CDR3 nucleotides read TGTGCCAGTAGTATATGGCCTAGCGGGGGGCCCGCATTCACAGATACGCAGTATTTT.

V usage is TRBV19 and J usage is TRBJ2-1, with D unresolved. The CDR3 is 12 amino acids. Trimming left V 7 bases short and J 3 bases short, with 7 bases between. CDR1 is LNHDA and CDR2 is SQIVND in the germline V gene (reference sequence). The CDR3: CASKQNYNEQFF. For the CDR3, the DNA is TGTGCCAGTAAACAGAACTACAATGAGCAGTTCTTC.

This clone showed up just once. The V call is TRBV2, the J call TRBJ2-3; 14 nucleotides align to TRBD2. The germline V gene has CDR1 SNHLY and CDR2 FYNNEI. The ends lost 11 bases at V and 5 bases at J; junction bases unmatched: 9. The CDR3 contains 15 residues. CDR3 sequence (DNA): TGTGCCGGATCCGGGACTAGCGGGAGTCGAGATACGCAGTATTTT. This codes for CAGSGTSGSRDTQYF.

In this sample, this clone turned up a few times. One junction end does not reproduce the germline sequence, and a read error may be involved. The CDR3 sequence: CASSLEGGASTGELFF. CDR3 DNA: TGTGCTAGCAGCTTAGAGGGGGGGGCGAGCACCGGGGAGCTGTTTTTT. The rearrangement uses TRBV7-7 and TRBJ2-2, with a weak D call TRBD2 (7 bases). The germline CDR1 and CDR2 sequences are SSHAT and FNYEAQ (reference sequence). This CDR3 is built from 16 residues.

The chain joins TRBV19 to TRBJ1-2, with 7 bases that match TRBD1. This CDR3 contains 15 residues. Germline values: CDR1 LNHDA, CDR2 SQIVND (reference sequence). The ends lost 5 bases at V and 3 bases at J; junction bases unmatched: 9. The CDR3 DNA is TGTGCCAGTAGTTTTGCCGGGACAGTAGACTATGGCTACACCTTC. Residues: CASSFAGTVDYGYTF.

The gene calls are TRBV3-1 (or the pseudogene TRBV3-2) and TRBJ1-3; D is undetermined. The CDR3 is made up of 13 amino acids. Trimming took off 7 bases at V and 0 bases at J, with 7 bases between the two ends. Germline V gene lookup returns CDR1 LGHDT and CDR2 YNNKEL (reference sequence). The CDR3 spells CASTPRSGNTIYF. CDR3 DNA sequence: TGTGCCAGCACCCCCCGCTCTGGAAACACCATATATTTT.